This TCR beta chain is from a study of cytomegalovirus exposure and HLA in healthy donors. General study points: Specificity for CMV antigens was confirmed in vitro for three of the CMV-associated chains. TCR clusters originating in the first cohort tended to co-occur in the 100 to 150 validation repertoires, according to a later analysis.

Of note for this clone: Its antigen is not known.

The CDR3 totals 11 residues. From germline, CDR1 is MDHEN and CDR2 SYDVKM. V shed 4 bases and J shed 8 bases, with 6 bases lying between them. Profiled with immunoSEQ multiplex PCR; TCRdb holds only in-frame clones, not every one. The sample lists fewer than 400,000 clones, around 86% occurring once. The donors were part of the validation cohort, which consisted of under 150 subjects and was separate from the first cohort of around 620 subjects. Specimen: PBMCs. The TCR comes from a woman under 30 in good health and CMV-seronegative. J is TRBJ1-3 and V is TRBV28; D remains unclear. The CDR3 reads CASSSADTIYF. The CDR3 DNA sequence: TGTGCCAGCAGTTCCGCGGACACCATATATTTT.